The clone carrying this TCR beta chain is judged large. The table came from immunoSEQ multiplex PCR; TCRdb's copy has only in-frame clones and leaves some out. The top ten hold 35% to 50% of the sample, which has fewer than 4,500 clones, less than 65% seen once. The data belong to a study of radiation and T cells in renal cell carcinoma. Trimming stripped 1 base from V and 8 bases from J, with 9 bases between. CDR1 is SEHNR and CDR2 is FQNEAQ in the germline V gene (reference sequence). The CDR3 extends over 13 amino acids. Treatment indicated: 15 Gy SBRT to primary tumor, nephrectomy 4 weeks later. The tumor was a clear cell renal cell carcinoma.

The receptor comes from a woman in her sixties with renal cell carcinoma. Material: tumor tissue, obtained from a patient whose treatment included radiotherapy and nephrectomy. The J gene is TRBJ2-1, the V gene TRBV7-9, with no clear D. CDR3 in DNA: TGTGCCAGCAGCTTAGGATTGTACCATGAGCAGTTCTTC. Translation: CASSLGLYHEQFF.